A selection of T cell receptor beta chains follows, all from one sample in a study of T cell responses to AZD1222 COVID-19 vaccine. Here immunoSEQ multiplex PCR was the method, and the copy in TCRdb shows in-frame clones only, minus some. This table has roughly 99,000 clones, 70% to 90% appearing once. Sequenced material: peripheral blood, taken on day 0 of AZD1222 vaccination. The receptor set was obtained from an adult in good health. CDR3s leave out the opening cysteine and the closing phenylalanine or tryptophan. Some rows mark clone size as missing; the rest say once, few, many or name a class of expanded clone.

cdr3_aa: ASSLRLGQSIQETQY
clone_size: -
v_call: TRBV5-1
j_call: TRBJ2-5

cdr3_aa: ASSFPRTGGETQY
clone_size: -
v_call: TRBV7-2
j_call: TRBJ2-5

cdr3_aa: ASSLGRSGTDTQY
clone_size: once
v_call: TRBV5-4
j_call: TRBJ2-3

cdr3_aa: ASSLEGTGGAYGYT
clone_size: -
v_call: TRBV7-9
j_call: TRBJ1-2

cdr3_aa: ASSPSDTQY
clone_size: -
v_call: TRBV18
j_call: TRBJ2-3

cdr3_aa: ASSWGGGSSYNSPLH
clone_size: -
v_call: TRBV5-1
j_call: TRBJ1-6

cdr3_aa: ASSLAGQGPHEQY
clone_size: -
v_call: TRBV11-2
j_call: TRBJ2-7

cdr3_aa: TSSLPSGSTDTQY
clone_size: -
v_call: TRBV1
j_call: TRBJ2-3

cdr3_aa: ASSQGFGTDTQY
clone_size: -
v_call: TRBV4-3
j_call: TRBJ2-3

cdr3_aa: ASSPDKYGYT
clone_size: -
v_call: TRBV5-6
j_call: TRBJ1-2

cdr3_aa: ASSLGLAGVETQY
clone_size: few
v_call: TRBV7-2
j_call: TRBJ2-5

cdr3_aa: ASSQDPTGTGNTGELF
clone_size: -
v_call: TRBV4-3
j_call: TRBJ2-2

cdr3_aa: ASSPPGASKADTQY
clone_size: -
v_call: TRBV18
j_call: TRBJ2-3

cdr3_aa: ASSPPYSAYYEQY
clone_size: -
v_call: TRBV18
j_call: TRBJ2-7

cdr3_aa: ASSQDAARADTQY
clone_size: -
v_call: TRBV4-3
j_call: TRBJ2-3

cdr3_aa: ASSPGQGHYGYT
clone_size: -
v_call: TRBV5-1
j_call: TRBJ1-2

cdr3_aa: ASSPRTGEGEKLF
clone_size: -
v_call: TRBV9
j_call: TRBJ1-4

cdr3_aa: ASSLGGGSSEQY
clone_size: -
v_call: TRBV11-2
j_call: TRBJ2-7